These 14 T cell receptor beta chains came from one sample sequenced in a study of regulatory T cells in long-lasting Graves disease. iRepertoire HTBI primers and Arm-PCR of CDR3 regions built TCR beta libraries. TCRdb reprocessed the multiplex PCR reads with MiXCR, giving one entry per CDR3 protein. The table lists around 420,000 distinct CDR3 sequences, 14% to 15% of them singletons. The time point was: newly diagnosed GD, antithyroid drugs for less than 3 months. PBMCs were the source of the RNA used for TCR sequencing. A further study also used this sample, focusing on T cells in Graves' hyperthyroidism and ophthalmopathy.

The source was peripheral blood mononuclear cells (PBMCs), collected at new diagnosis, from a patient treated with antithyroid drugs. These receptors came from a woman aged 40 to 55 with Graves disease.

At least ten counts were recorded for this clonotype. This rearrangement joins TRBV7-8 to TRBJ2-1, with 7 bases lining up with TRBD2. Germline V gene sequence: CDR1 SGHVS, CDR2 FQNEAQ. Trimming removed 2 bases from V and 8 bases from J; junction bases left unmatched: 9. CDR3 length equals 15 residues. CDR3 bases: TGTGCCAGCAGCTTATCTAGCGGCACGGCGGATGAGCAGTTCTTC. Translated, it gives CASSLSSGTADEQFF.

This clonotype occurred a few times. V gene TRBV11-3 combines with J gene TRBJ2-2; D remains unclear. Germline assignment: CDR1 SGHNT and CDR2 YENEEA. V was pared by 5 bases and J by 7 bases, with 8 bases between. This CDR3 contains 12 residues. The CDR3 nucleotides read TGTGCCAGCAGCCATACGCTCGGGGAGCTGTTTTTT. The encoded protein is CASSHTLGELFF.

This clonotype was counted ten times or more. This chain uses TRBV18 with TRBJ2-3, with a weak D call TRBD2 (5 bases). Per germline, CDR1 KGHSH and CDR2 LQKENI. The CDR3 spans 16 residues. With 1 base removed from V and 6 bases from J, the gap between germline ends came to 17 bases. The DNA of the CDR3 is TGTGCCAGCTCACCACGGGAAAGCGGAGACCGGGATACGCAGTATTTT. Amino acid sequence: CASSPRESGDRDTQYF.

This clonotype has a count of ten or more. The chain uses TRBV28 and TRBJ2-7; 7 bases agree with TRBD1. Germline CDR1 MDHEN, CDR2 SYDVKM. Trimming removed 6 bases from V and 3 bases from J; junction bases left unmatched: 5. The CDR3 is 13 residues long. The CDR3 DNA reads TGTGCCAGCAGCCGACAGGGCGTCTACGAGCAGTACTTC. This gives the protein CASSRQGVYEQYF.

The sample holds a few counts of this clonotype. This chain joins TRBV7-3 and TRBJ2-1; D remains unclear. The CDR3 has 14 residues. CDR1 SGHTA and CDR2 FQGTGA come from the germline V gene. Trimming left V 2 bases short and J 2 bases short, with 7 bases between. In nucleotides, the CDR3 is TGTGCCAGCAGCTTAGCCCAAGCCTACAATGAGCAGTTCTTC. Translation: CASSLAQAYNEQFF.

This clonotype was counted many times. This chain links TRBV20-1 with TRBJ2-5, with D unclear. Trimming took 3 bases from V and 0 from J, leaving 14 bases between them. This CDR3 has 15 amino acids. CDR1 is DFQATT and CDR2 is SNEGSKA in the germline V gene (reference sequence). The CDR3 DNA reads TGCAGTGCTAGTAAAGGGAACTGGTACCAAGAGACCCAGTACTTC. Its protein is CSASKGNWYQETQYF.

The chain recombines TRBV6-1 with TRBJ1-3; D ambiguous. Germline loops: CDR1 MNHNS, CDR2 SASEGT. The V and J ends lost 0 bases and 6 bases respectively, with 21 bases between them. This CDR3 has 18 amino acids. In nucleotides, the CDR3 is TGTGCCAGCAGTGAAGCAGTAGTAGATCCACCGCCCGAAAACACCATATATTTT. It translates to CASSEAVVDPPPENTIYF.

This clonotype was recorded many times. The gene calls are TRBV12-3 or TRBV12-4 and TRBJ2-1; 13 bases fit TRBD2. V shed 0 bases and J 2 bases; nucleotides not matched to a gene: 13. This CDR3 is 21 amino acids long. The CDR3 DNA reads TGTGCCAGCAGTTTAGCGCGGGTTGGACTAGCGGGAGAGGCCACCTACAATGAGCAGTTCTTC. This codes for CASSLARVGLAGEATYNEQFF.

This clonotype was observed at least ten times. This chain links TRBV3-1 with TRBJ2-1, with TRBD2 matching over 9 bases. The CDR3 has 17 residues. With 5 bases clipped from V and 0 bases from J, the junction kept 8 bases outside the gene matches. Germline CDR1 LGHDT, CDR2 YNNKEL (reference sequence). The CDR3 DNA reads as TGTGCCAGCAGCAAGGGACTAGCAGGCAGCTCCTACAATGAGCAGTTCTTC. It translates to CASSKGLAGSSYNEQFF.

In its sample, this clonotype was seen many times. The chain recombines TRBV28 with TRBJ2-7; perhaps TRBD1 as D (7 bases). V lost 2 bases and J 4 bases, leaving 21 bases between the germline ends. The germline gives CDR1 MDHEN, CDR2 SYDVKM. This CDR3 is 17 amino acids long. CDR3 coding DNA: TGTGCCAGCAGTTTAGGAGGGGGCGGCGGTTTTTCTTACGAGCAGTACTTC. It translates to CASSLGGGGGFSYEQYF.

This clonotype was seen a few times. The chain carries TRBV5-1 and TRBJ2-3; the D gene is possibly TRBD2 (6 bases). The CDR3 has 15 residues. V lost 0 bases and J 2 bases, leaving 10 bases between the germline ends. Germline V gene data show CDR1 as SGHRS and CDR2 as YFSETQ. CDR3 nucleotides: TGCGCCAGCAGCTTGGACGGGGGACCCACAGATACGCAGTATTTT. Its protein product is CASSLDGGPTDTQYF. Based on the CDR3 plus reference TRBV5-1 and TRBJ2-3, the full variable domain is KAGVTQTPRYLIKTRGQQVTLSCSPISGHRSVSWYQQTPGQGLQFLFEYFSETQRNKGNFPGRFSGRQFSNSRSEMNVSTLELGDSALYLCASSLDGGPTDTQYFGPGTRLTVL.

This chain uses TRBV29-1 with TRBJ2-3; 7 nucleotides line up with TRBD2. Per germline, CDR1 SQVTM and CDR2 ANQGSEA. The length of the CDR3 is 16 residues. V lost 0 bases and J lost 0; bases outside the gene matches: 6. The CDR3 sequence is CSVEDQASGSTDTQYF. CDR3 DNA: TGCAGCGTTGAAGATCAGGCTAGCGGAAGCACAGATACGCAGTATTTT.

This sequence joins TRBV6-1 and TRBJ1-2, with 7 bases identical to TRBD1. Germline CDR1 is MNHNS and CDR2 is SASEGT. The CDR3 covers 15 residues. With 5 bases clipped from V and 2 bases from J, the junction kept 8 bases outside the gene matches. CDR3 DNA: TGTGCCAGCAGTCGCAAGGGGGCTATGAACTATGGCTACACCTTC. It is translated as CASSRKGAMNYGYTF.

The chain uses TRBV29-1 and TRBJ1-6; possibly TRBD1 for D (6 bases). V dropped 4 bases and J dropped 5 bases, with 12 bases sitting between them. The CDR3 consists of 14 residues. Germline V gene sequence: CDR1 SQVTM, CDR2 ANQGSEA. DNA for the CDR3: TGCAGCGTTGGGGACGGACAGCATAATTCACCCCTCCACTTT. Amino acid sequence: CSVGDGQHNSPLHF.